Following are 20 T cell receptor beta chains from one sample sequenced in a study of blood T cell repertoires in COVID-19. TCRdb keeps only in-frame clones here, not all; method: immunoSEQ multiplex PCR. Of roughly 64,000 clones listed, approximately 78% are singletons. The sequenced material came from peripheral blood. Receptors originate from a man aged 60 to 75 with COVID-19, enrolled during active disease.

This chain uses TRBV5-5 with TRBJ2-5; 7 bases fit TRBD2. The CDR3 consists of 14 residues. Trimming removed 6 bases from V and 2 bases from J; junction bases left unmatched: 7. CDR1 is SGHKS, CDR2 YYEKEE, per germline (reference sequence). CDR3 DNA: TGTGCCAGCATCAGGGACGGGGGGCAAGAGACCCAGTACTTC. It translates to CASIRDGGQETQYF. The variable domain in full, completed from reference TRBV5-5 and TRBJ2-5, reads DAGVTQSPTHLIKTRGQQVTLRCSPISGHKSVSWYQQVLGQGPQFIFQYYEKEERGRGNFPDRFSARQFPNYSSELNVNALLLGDSALYLCASIRDGGQETQYFGPGTRLLVL.

This sequence joins TRBV28 and TRBJ1-2; D is uncertain. CDR1 and CDR2 (germline): MDHEN, SYDVKM. CDR3 length: 14 amino acids. The V end was cut by 11 bases, the J end by 5 bases, with 21 bases between. The CDR3, as DNA: TGTGCCTCCCGGGAAACCGGGCCCTTATATGGCTACACCTTC. Translated: CASRETGPLYGYTF.

This clone has a single count. J is TRBJ2-7 and V is TRBV6-5; 7 nucleotides agree with TRBD1. Germline lookup yields CDR1 MNHEY and CDR2 SVGAGI. This CDR3 is built from 14 residues. After removal of 8 bases from V and 3 bases from J, the junction contained 10 bases not matched to a gene. This chain's CDR3 is CASLSDRVHYEQYF. The CDR3 DNA reads as TGTGCCAGCCTTTCAGACAGGGTCCACTACGAGCAGTACTTC.

The V and J genes are TRBV7-9 and TRBJ2-3; possibly TRBD2 for D (5 bases). Trimming cost V 5 bases and J 2 bases, with 14 bases left between them. The length of the CDR3 is 15 residues. Germline V CDR1 and CDR2: SEHNR, FQNEAQ (reference sequence). This CDR3 reads CASSPGRGDTDTQYF. CDR3 DNA: TGTGCCAGCAGCCCTGGGAGAGGAGACACAGATACGCAGTATTTT.

V is TRBV7-6 and J is TRBJ2-6, with D perhaps TRBD1 (6 bases). This CDR3 has 18 amino acids. Germline V CDR1 and CDR2: SGHVS, FNYEAQ. Trimming shortened V by 2 bases and J by 0 bases, and 14 bases separated the two germline ends. CDR3 bases: TGTGCCAGCAGCTTACCCGGACAGACTATCTCTGGGGCCAACGTCCTGACTTTC. Encoded protein: CASSLPGQTISGANVLTF.

This chain joins TRBV10-2 and TRBJ2-5; 9 bases map to TRBD1. Germline V gene lookup returns CDR1 WSHSY and CDR2 SAAADI. The CDR3 extends over 15 amino acids. V dropped 8 bases and J dropped 3; count of bases not matched to a gene: 10. In DNA, the CDR3 is TGCGCCAGCGAGAACAGGGGGCGGACCAAAGAGACCCAGTACTTC. This gives the protein CASENRGRTKETQYF.

The chain combines TRBV11-2 with TRBJ2-1; 7 nucleotides align to TRBD2. Germline V gene lookup returns CDR1 SGHAT and CDR2 FQNNGV. J lost 5 bases, V lost 5 bases, and 6 bases had no gene match. The CDR3 sequence is 14 residues long. DNA for the CDR3: TGTGCCAGCAGCATACCGGGACTACACAATGAGCAGTTCTTC. This translates into CASSIPGLHNEQFF.

The rearrangement links TRBV11-2 to TRBJ1-1; TRBD1 is a possible D gene (6 bases). Germline CDR1 and CDR2: SGHAT and FQNNGV. There are 13 residues in the CDR3. The V gene lost 6 bases and the J gene lost 3 bases, with 11 bases spanning the gap. The CDR3 region is CASRSGADTEAFF. The CDR3 DNA reads TGTGCCAGCAGGTCAGGGGCGGACACTGAAGCTTTCTTT.

This clone was seen a few times. V usage is TRBV27 and J usage is TRBJ2-5; TRBD2 matches 7 bases. CDR3 length: 12 residues. Germline V lookup: CDR1 MNHEY, CDR2 SMNVEV (reference sequence). Germline trimming cut 4 bases from V and 5 bases from J; bases unmatched to any gene: 1. The CDR3 DNA is TGTGCCAGCAGTTGGGGGGGGGAGACCCAGTACTTC. Translation gives CASSWGGETQYF.

V and J are TRBV5-1 and TRBJ1-6, with D possibly matching TRBD1 (6 bases). The CDR3 sequence is 13 residues long. Trimming took 2 bases from V and 14 from J, leaving 14 bases between them. Germline CDR1 SGHRS, CDR2 YFSETQ. CDR3 nucleotide sequence: TGCGCCAGCAGCTTAAATCAGGGGTCGACCCTCCACTTT. This translates into CASSLNQGSTLHF.

With regard to this clone: The sample has other DNA sequences that encode this CDR3 too. The chain is built from TRBV5-1 and TRBJ2-7; 11 nucleotides agree with TRBD1. J gave up 4 bases and V 4 bases, and 4 bases lay outside the gene matches. This CDR3 spans 14 amino acids. CDR1 is SGHRS and CDR2 is YFSETQ in the germline V gene. CDR3 residues: CASSPGQGAYEQYF. In DNA, the CDR3 is TGCGCCAGCAGCCCCGGACAGGGGGCTTACGAGCAGTACTTC.

CDR3 bases: TGTGCCAGCAGCCTCTCGGGACAGGACAAAAATTCACCCCTCCACTTT. Protein sequence: CASSLSGQDKNSPLHF. The chain links TRBV7-9 to TRBJ1-6, with 8 bases that match TRBD1. CDR3 length: 16 residues. Germline CDR1 SEHNR, CDR2 FQNEAQ (reference sequence). Unmatched junction bases numbered 10, after V lost 5 bases and J lost 7 bases.

The chain couples TRBV12-3 or TRBV12-4 to TRBJ2-5; D might be TRBD2 (6 bases). The V end lost 6 bases, the J end lost 2 bases, and 10 bases lay between the germline ends. This CDR3 is built from 13 residues. CDR3 sequence: CASSGGEQETQYF. In nucleotides, the CDR3 is TGTGCCAGCAGCGGGGGAGAACAAGAGACCCAGTACTTC.

The chain carries TRBV19 and TRBJ2-1; TRBD2 aligns across 8 bases. CDR1 is LNHDA and CDR2 is SQIVND in the germline V gene (reference sequence). Unmatched junction bases numbered 7, after V lost 9 bases and J lost 3 bases. This CDR3 has 14 residues. CDR3: CASGGGWDYNEQFF. The CDR3 coding sequence is TGTGCCAGCGGGGGGGGTTGGGACTACAATGAGCAGTTCTTC.

V is TRBV5-1 and J is TRBJ2-1; no definite D call. CDR1 is SGHRS and CDR2 is YFSETQ in the germline V gene. The CDR3 spans 15 residues. The germline V and J ends were trimmed by 4 bases and 5 bases, with 16 bases remaining between them. This chain's CDR3 is CASSLAPQSDNEQFF. In nucleotides, the CDR3 is TGCGCCAGCAGCCTGGCACCTCAGAGCGACAATGAGCAGTTCTTC.

This clone was seen a handful of times. This chain connects TRBV5-6 to TRBJ1-5; no clear D. Trimming pared 0 bases from V and 3 bases from J, leaving 13 bases between. Germline CDR1 is SGHDT and CDR2 is YYEEEE. The CDR3 covers 16 residues. This chain's CDR3 is CASSLGVYRSNQPQHF. The CDR3 DNA reads as TGTGCCAGCAGCTTGGGAGTTTACCGCTCCAATCAGCCCCAGCATTTT.

Comment on this clone: The same CDR3 arises from other DNA sequences in this sample as well. The chain uses TRBV6-6 and TRBJ2-2; 7 bases agree with TRBD1. V lost 5 bases and J lost 0; bases outside the gene matches: 3. In germline, CDR1 is MNHNY, CDR2 SVGAGI (reference sequence). The CDR3 extends over 15 amino acids. CDR3 loop: CASSLGTANTGELFF. In DNA, the CDR3 is TGTGCCAGCAGTCTCGGGACAGCGAACACCGGGGAGCTGTTTTTT.

The chain joins TRBV5-1 to TRBJ2-7; D is perhaps TRBD2 (5 bases). V dropped 2 bases and J dropped 7 bases, with 13 bases sitting between them. Germline CDR1 and CDR2: SGHRS and YFSETQ. The CDR3 has 13 residues. The CDR3, as DNA: TGCGCCAGCAGCTTCTACGACGGCGGGGAGCAGTACTTC. It yields the protein CASSFYDGGEQYF.

The chain couples TRBV4-1 to TRBJ2-5; 7 nucleotides match TRBD1. The CDR3 length is 15 residues. Germline CDR1 is MGHRA and CDR2 is YSYEKL. J gave up 2 bases and V 3 bases, and 6 bases lay outside the gene matches. This CDR3 is CASSQGQLKQETQYF. The DNA for the CDR3 is TGCGCCAGCAGCCAGGGACAGTTGAAACAAGAGACCCAGTACTTC.

This chain joins TRBV6-5 and TRBJ1-1, with D perhaps matching TRBD1 (6 bases). Trimming left V 6 bases short and J 0 bases short, with 11 bases between. CDR1 is MNHEY and CDR2 is SVGAGI in the germline V gene. CDR3 length: 14 amino acids. CDR3 protein: CASRMGHLNTEAFF. CDR3 nucleotides: TGTGCCAGCAGAATGGGACATCTGAACACTGAAGCTTTCTTT.